This TCR beta chain was recovered during a study of blood T cell repertoires in COVID-19 (dated by TCRdb to about 2020). Study-level background: Samples from collaborators originated in the United States, Italy and Spain and spanned both the acute and convalescent phases of COVID-19. A de-identified subject ID, COVID-19 status, age in years and sex were almost always included in the sample metadata. A freely available public database, intended as a resource for researchers studying the immune response to SARS-CoV-2, is where the repertoires were released. The prospective study material was composed of cDNA or gDNA derived from T cells, B-cell-depleted T cells, or PBMCs. HLA class I and class II types, where available, came from metadata supplied by the sample provider rather than from assay-based typing. Subjects who had been exposed to COVID-19, were actively infected with it, or had recovered from it provided the deeply sampled blood TCRbeta repertoires that made up the dataset. Samples came from the ongoing ImmuneRACE study (first 160 participants) plus 1,254 subjects from 6 global collaborators. Overall study results and their limits: The amount of clinical and demographic metadata varied by source and participant and was provided uncurated.

CDR3 length: 13 amino acids, cysteine to phenylalanine. Only CDR3 DNA remains: 39 bases, in frame from the first base. V is trimmed back by 5 bases and J by 5 bases, and the junction contains 2 bases that no gene match accounts for. CDR1 and CDR2 are drawn from the germline V gene: SGHAT, FQNNGV. Collaborating institutions collected whole blood in K2EDTA tubes following their own protocols. For TCRbeta analysis, collaborator samples were shipped as frozen whole blood, as isolated PBMCs, or as DNA extracted from either sample type. A word on this clone: Its antigen target is currently unknown. Base quality data are lacking; no much larger clone is found one base away.

The immunoSEQ Assay, a bias-controlled multiplex PCR, was used to amplify TCRbeta CDR3 regions from genomic DNA. In the paper's pipeline: The number of nucleated cells in each sample was estimated from the amplification of reference gene primers within the assay. Sequence reads were collapsed and filtered to measure the absolute abundance of every unique TCRbeta CDR3 rearrangement. For each sample, productive Simpson clonality was calculated as the square root of Simpson's diversity index across productive rearrangements. Entries here come from immuneACCESS through TCRdb and include only in-frame sequences with V and J called. Some clones fail to appear in such tables; in the studies checked, an unresolved V gene covers under half of the shortfall, and the cause of the remainder is unknown. V, J and clone size were drawn from that table, and D and trimming were deduced from the DNA. The sample data list roughly 26,000 clones, and around nine tenths of these were observed just once. Of the sample, about a sixth is held by the ten largest clones.

The TCR originated in a man aged 65 to 85 with acute or convalescent COVID-19. Sequencing was performed on peripheral blood. Here the chain combines TRBV11-2 and TRBJ2-4, and TRBD1 matches 8 of the central bases. The CDR3: CASSKTGENIQYF. The base sequence is TGTGCCAGCAGCAAGACAGGGGAAAACATTCAGTACTTC.